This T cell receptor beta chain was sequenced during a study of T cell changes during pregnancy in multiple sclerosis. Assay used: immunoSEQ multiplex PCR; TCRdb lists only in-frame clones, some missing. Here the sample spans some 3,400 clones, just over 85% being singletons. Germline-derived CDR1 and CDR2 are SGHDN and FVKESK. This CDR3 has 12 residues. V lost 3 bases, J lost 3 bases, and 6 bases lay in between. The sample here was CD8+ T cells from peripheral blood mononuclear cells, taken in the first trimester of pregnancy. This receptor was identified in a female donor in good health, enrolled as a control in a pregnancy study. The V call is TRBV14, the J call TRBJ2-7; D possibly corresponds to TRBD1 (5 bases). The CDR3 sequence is CASSHDSYEQYF. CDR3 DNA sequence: TGTGCCAGCAGCCACGACAGCTACGAGCAGTACTTC.